This TCR beta chain derives from a study of identical twins. This clonotype appeared many times. The antigen remains unidentified. Findings of the study overall: Out-of-frame alpha sequences common to twins exhibited an excess of low generation probability. Invariant MAIT and iNKT cells are populations that could partly confound zero-insertion analyses.

Each CDR3 protein gets one entry after TCRdb re-called the 5' RACE reads with MiXCR. Here the sample spans 200,000 to 250,000 distinct CDR3 sequences, over 5.5% being singletons. The CDR3 covers 11 residues. V lost 7 bases to trimming and J lost 10 bases, with 13 bases between them. These same records also appear under a second study, on T cells expressing NK-cell markers. Per that study: Sequencing covered eight donors, seven HCMV-seropositive and one seronegative. In a handful of donors, these clonotypes also led the CD3+CD56-NKG2C+ fraction.

This receptor was obtained from a young woman in good health. Sequencing was carried out using CD8+ T cells sorted from blood. The chain employs TRBV12-3 or TRBV12-4 and TRBJ1-1, with D perhaps matching TRBD1 (5 bases). CDR3: CASTGGRRAFF. The CDR3 DNA reads TGTGCCAGCACCGGGGGAAGGCGAGCTTTCTTT.